This TCR beta chain originates from a study of blood T cell repertoires in COVID-19. Profiling relied on immunoSEQ multiplex PCR, and the TCRdb table lists in-frame clones only, not all of them. The data contain over 100,000 clones, around 89% of them singletons. Patients at the Seattle site were enrolled during active infection and followed longitudinally. CDR3 length: 13 amino acids. Germline lookup yields CDR1 LGHDT and CDR2 YNNKEL (reference sequence). Trimming removed 0 bases at V and 4 bases at J, with 6 bases between. V usage is TRBV3-1 (or the pseudogene TRBV3-2) and J usage is TRBJ2-5; D not certain. Sequenced: peripheral blood. This receptor was taken from a man in his sixties with COVID-19, enrolled during active disease. The CDR3, as DNA: TGTGCCAGCAGCCAAGATATTCTAGAGACCCAGTACTTC. This sequence encodes CASSQDILETQYF.